The clone carrying this T cell receptor (beta chain) was seen a handful of times. This specimen comes from a study of human T cells and chemical hapten exposure. Study overall: An approximately 2 cm by approximately 2 cm inner upper arm patch received 2% DPC for sensitization. DPC (0.01%) was patch tested on the upper back and read at 6 days. The patient population, which was mostly female, had alopecia areata, totalis or universalis.

In the original processing: Samples ranged from roughly 23,224 to 690,600 TCRs, with a median of around 100,000. TCRdb recomputed calls from the RACE reads with MiXCR, one row per CDR3 protein. TCRdb, rather than the study authors, made the V and J calls. The repertoire consists of a few hundred thousand distinct CDR3 sequences, with about 6% occurring once and the leading ten covering about 5.6%. Specified time point: patch test 2, 6 weeks after DPC sensitization. The treatment was: therapeutic diphenylcyclopropenone sensitization with weekly scalp DPC. The CDR3 totals 16 residues. From germline, CDR1 is ENHRY and CDR2 SYGVKD. V dropped 4 bases and J dropped 2 bases, with 18 bases sitting between them.

The chain carries TRBV10-3 and TRBJ2-7; D is possibly TRBD1 or TRBD2 (5 bases each). This sequence originates from a woman aged 18-30 years with alopecia areata. Some clones in this sample may be carry-over from other donors' samples. The starting material was whole blood, obtained in connection with sensitization to the hapten diphenylcyclopropenone (DPC). The CDR3, as DNA: TGTGCCATCAGTGGGATTCGGGGTACAGGTACCTACGAGCAGTACTTC. This encodes CAISGIRGTGTYEQYF.